Reported below is one TCR beta chain. The antigen is not known. CDR1 and CDR2 from the germline V gene are SGHRS and YFSETQ. Germline trimming cut 5 bases from V and 5 bases from J; bases unmatched to any gene: 3. The CDR3 contains 14 residues. The record originates from a study of post-analysis software for immune sequencing data. Findings and caveats of the study: The study found TRBV5-6, TRBV5-1 and TRBV20-1 among 4 or 5 TRBV segments more frequent in patients than controls.

TCR beta cDNA libraries included unique molecular identifiers. TCRdb reprocessed the PCR reads via MiXCR and lists one record per CDR3 protein. The data contain around 440,000 distinct CDR3 sequences, approximately 46% of them singletons. The chain couples TRBV5-1 to TRBJ1-4; TRBD1 matches 10 bases. Sequenced sample: blood. The sequence was obtained from a girl aged 5-17 years with multiple sclerosis. The CDR3 region is CASRPDRGNEKLFF. The CDR3 nucleotides are TGCGCCAGCAGACCGGACAGGGGGAATGAAAAACTGTTTTTT.